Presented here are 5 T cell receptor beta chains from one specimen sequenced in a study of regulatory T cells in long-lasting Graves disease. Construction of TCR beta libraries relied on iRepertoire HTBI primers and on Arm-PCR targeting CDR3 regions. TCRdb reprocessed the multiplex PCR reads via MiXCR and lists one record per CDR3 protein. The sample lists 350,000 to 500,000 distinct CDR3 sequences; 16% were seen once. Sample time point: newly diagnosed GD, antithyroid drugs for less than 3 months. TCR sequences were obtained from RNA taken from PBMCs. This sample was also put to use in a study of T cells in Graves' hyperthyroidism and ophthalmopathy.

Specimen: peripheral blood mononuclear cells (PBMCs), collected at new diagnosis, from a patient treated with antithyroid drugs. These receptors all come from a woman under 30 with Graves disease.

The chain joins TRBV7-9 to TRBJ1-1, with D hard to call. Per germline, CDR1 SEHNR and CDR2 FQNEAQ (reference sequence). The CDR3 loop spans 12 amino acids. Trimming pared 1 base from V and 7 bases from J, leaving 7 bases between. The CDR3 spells CASSLDSFEAFF. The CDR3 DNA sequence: TGTGCCAGCAGCTTAGACAGCTTTGAAGCTTTCTTT.

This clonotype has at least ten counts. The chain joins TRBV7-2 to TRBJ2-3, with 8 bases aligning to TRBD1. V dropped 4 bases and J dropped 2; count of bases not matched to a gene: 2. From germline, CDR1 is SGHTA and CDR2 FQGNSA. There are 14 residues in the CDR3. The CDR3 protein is CASSWGQATDTQYF. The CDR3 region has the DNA TGTGCCAGCAGCTGGGGACAGGCCACAGATACGCAGTATTTT.

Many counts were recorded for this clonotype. CDR3 nucleotides: TGCAGTGCTAGAGAGCGGGAGAAGTTCGGGGAGCTGTTTTTT. Protein product: CSAREREKFGELFF. J is TRBJ2-2 and V is TRBV20-1, with TRBD2 matching 7 bases. The CDR3 contains 14 residues. The junction had 5 bases not matched to a gene; V was cut back by 0 bases and J by 7 bases. The germline V gene has CDR1 DFQATT and CDR2 SNEGSKA (reference sequence).

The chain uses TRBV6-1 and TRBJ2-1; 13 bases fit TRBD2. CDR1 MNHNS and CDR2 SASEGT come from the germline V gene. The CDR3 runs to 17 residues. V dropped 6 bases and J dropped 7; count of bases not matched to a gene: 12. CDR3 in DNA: TGTGCCAGCAGACGACTGAGGACTAGCGGGAGTTTGAATGAGCAGTTCTTC. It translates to CASRRLRTSGSLNEQFF.

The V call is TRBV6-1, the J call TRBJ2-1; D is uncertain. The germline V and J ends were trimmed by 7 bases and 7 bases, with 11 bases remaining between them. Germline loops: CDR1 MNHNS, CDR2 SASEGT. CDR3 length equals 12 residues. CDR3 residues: CASTARWNEQFF. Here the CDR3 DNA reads TGTGCCAGCACCGCCCGATGGAATGAGCAGTTCTTC.